This TCR beta chain was recovered during a study of blood T cell repertoires in COVID-19. Study in general: Specimens from acute and convalescent COVID-19 originated in the United States, Italy and Spain. PBMCs, B-cell-depleted T cells, or T cells were the source of the cDNA or gDNA that made up the material.

Trimming removed 3 bases at V and 4 bases at J, with 3 bases between. The CDR3 extends over 11 amino acids. The germline V gene encodes CDR1 MNHNS and CDR2 SASEGT. Only one count was recorded for this clone. In the original analysis: Estimation of nucleated cell counts was performed using reference gene primer amplification. Produced via immunoSEQ multiplex PCR; TCRdb's table is partial and in-frame only. D and trimming come from the DNA, and the V and J calls and clone size come from that table. The table includes 300,000 or so clones, about 83% detected once. This TCR derives from a woman aged 45 to 65 with acute or convalescent COVID-19. Sample: peripheral blood. The rearrangement links TRBV6-1 to TRBJ1-1; D uncertain. The CDR3 loop is CASSDLTEAFF. In nucleotides, the CDR3 is TGTGCCAGCAGTGATCTCACTGAAGCTTTCTTT.